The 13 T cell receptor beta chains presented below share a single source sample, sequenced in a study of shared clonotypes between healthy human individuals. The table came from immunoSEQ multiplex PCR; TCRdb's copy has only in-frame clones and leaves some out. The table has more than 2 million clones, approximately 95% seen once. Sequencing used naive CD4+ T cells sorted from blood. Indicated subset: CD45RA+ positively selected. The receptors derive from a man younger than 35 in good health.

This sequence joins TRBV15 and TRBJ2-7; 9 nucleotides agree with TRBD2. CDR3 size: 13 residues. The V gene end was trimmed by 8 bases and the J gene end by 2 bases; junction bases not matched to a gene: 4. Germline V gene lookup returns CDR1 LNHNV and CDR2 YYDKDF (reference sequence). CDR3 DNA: TGTGCCACCGTACTAGCGGGCACCTACGAGCAGTACTTC. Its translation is CATVLAGTYEQYF.

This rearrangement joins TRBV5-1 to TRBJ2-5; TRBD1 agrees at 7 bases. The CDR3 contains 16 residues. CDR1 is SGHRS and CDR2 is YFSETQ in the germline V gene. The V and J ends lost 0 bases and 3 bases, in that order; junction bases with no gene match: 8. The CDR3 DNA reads TGCGCCAGCAGCTTGGGAACCGGGACAGCCAAAGAGACCCAGTACTTC. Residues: CASSLGTGTAKETQYF.

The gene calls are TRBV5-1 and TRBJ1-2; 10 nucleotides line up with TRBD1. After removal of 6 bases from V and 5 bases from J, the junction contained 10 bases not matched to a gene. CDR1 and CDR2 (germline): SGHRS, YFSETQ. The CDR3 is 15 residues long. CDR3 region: CASTSQWGQGYGYTF. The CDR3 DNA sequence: TGCGCCAGCACATCCCAATGGGGACAGGGGTATGGCTACACCTTC.

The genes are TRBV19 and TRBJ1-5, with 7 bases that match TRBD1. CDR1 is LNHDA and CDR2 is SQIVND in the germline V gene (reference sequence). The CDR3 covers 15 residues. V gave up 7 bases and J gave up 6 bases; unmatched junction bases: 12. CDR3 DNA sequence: TGTGCCAGTAACCCCATGGGGACAGACTCTCAGCCCCAGCATTTT. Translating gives CASNPMGTDSQPQHF.

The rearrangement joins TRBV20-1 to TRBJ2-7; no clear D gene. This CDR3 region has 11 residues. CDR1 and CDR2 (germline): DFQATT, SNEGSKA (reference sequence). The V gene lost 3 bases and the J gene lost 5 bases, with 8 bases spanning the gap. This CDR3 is CSASLSNEQYF. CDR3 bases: TGCAGTGCTAGCTTAAGTAACGAGCAGTACTTC.

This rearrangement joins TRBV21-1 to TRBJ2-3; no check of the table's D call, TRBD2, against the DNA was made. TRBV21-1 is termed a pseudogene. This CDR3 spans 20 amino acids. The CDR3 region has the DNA TGTGCCAGCAGCAAAGCGACAGCGGGAGTCCTTCCTCCTAGCACAGATACGCAGTATTTT. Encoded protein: CASSKATAGVLPPSTDTQYF.

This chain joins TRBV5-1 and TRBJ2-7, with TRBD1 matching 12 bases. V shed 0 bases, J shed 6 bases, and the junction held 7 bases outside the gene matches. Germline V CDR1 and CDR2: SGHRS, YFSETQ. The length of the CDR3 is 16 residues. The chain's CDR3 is CASSLVVGQGAREQYF. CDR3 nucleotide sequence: TGCGCCAGCAGCTTGGTAGTGGGACAGGGGGCTCGCGAGCAGTACTTC.

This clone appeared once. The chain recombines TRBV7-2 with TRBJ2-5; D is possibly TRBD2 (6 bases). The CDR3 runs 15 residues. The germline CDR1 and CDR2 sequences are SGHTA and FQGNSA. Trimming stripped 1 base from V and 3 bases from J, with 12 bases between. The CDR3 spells CASSLVVGGKETQYF. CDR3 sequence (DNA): TGTGCCAGCAGCTTAGTAGTTGGGGGGAAAGAGACCCAGTACTTC. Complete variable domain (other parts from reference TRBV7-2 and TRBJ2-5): GAGVSQSPSNKVTEKGKDVELRCDPISGHTALYWYRQSLGQGLEFLIYFQGNSAPDKSGLPSDRFSAERTGGSVSTLTIQRTQQEDSAVYLCASSLVVGGKETQYFGPGTRLLVL.

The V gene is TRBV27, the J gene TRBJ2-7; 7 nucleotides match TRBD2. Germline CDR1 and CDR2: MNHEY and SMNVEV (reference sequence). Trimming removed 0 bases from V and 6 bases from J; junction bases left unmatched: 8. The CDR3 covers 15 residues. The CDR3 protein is CASSLSGTIRGEQYF. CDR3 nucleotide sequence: TGTGCCAGCAGTTTATCCGGGACTATTAGAGGCGAGCAGTACTTC.

This CDR3 is CAWSGGGQREQYF. CDR3 in DNA: TGTGCCTGGAGCGGGGGGGGCCAACGCGAGCAGTACTTC. This chain links TRBV2 with TRBJ2-7, with 10 bases that match TRBD2. This CDR3 contains 13 residues. Germline CDR1 SNHLY, CDR2 FYNNEI. After removal of 11 bases from V and 6 bases from J, the junction contained 10 bases not matched to a gene.

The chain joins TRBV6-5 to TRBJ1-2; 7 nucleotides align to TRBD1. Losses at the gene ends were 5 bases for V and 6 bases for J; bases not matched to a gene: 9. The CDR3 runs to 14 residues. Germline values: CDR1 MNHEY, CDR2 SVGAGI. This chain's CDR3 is CASSRRATGNGYTF. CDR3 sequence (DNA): TGTGCCAGCAGTCGAAGGGCGACAGGGAATGGCTACACCTTC.

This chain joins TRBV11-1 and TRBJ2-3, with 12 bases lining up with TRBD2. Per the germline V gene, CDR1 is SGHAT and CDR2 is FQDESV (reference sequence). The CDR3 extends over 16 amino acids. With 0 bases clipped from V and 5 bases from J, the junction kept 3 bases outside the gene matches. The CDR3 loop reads CASSLALAGGGDTQYF. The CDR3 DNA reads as TGTGCCAGCAGCTTAGCACTAGCGGGGGGCGGAGATACGCAGTATTTT.

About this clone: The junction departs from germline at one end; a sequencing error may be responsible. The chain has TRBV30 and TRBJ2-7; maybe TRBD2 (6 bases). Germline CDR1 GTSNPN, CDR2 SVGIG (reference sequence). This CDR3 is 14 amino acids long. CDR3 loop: CAWSLGTLGLEQCF. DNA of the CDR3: TGTGCCTGGAGTCTTGGGACTCTGGGGCTCGAGCAGTGCTTC.